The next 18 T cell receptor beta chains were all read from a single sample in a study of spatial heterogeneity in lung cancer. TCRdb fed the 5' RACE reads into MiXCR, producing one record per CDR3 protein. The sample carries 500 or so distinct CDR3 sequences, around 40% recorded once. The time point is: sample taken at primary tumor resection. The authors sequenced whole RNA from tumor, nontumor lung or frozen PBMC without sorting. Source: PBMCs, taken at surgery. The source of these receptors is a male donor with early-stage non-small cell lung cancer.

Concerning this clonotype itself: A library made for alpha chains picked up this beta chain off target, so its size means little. The CDR3 DNA sequence: TGTGCCAGTAGAAAGGACAGGGGCTACGAGCAGTACTTC. Encoded protein: CASRKDRGYEQYF. The rearrangement uses TRBV19 and TRBJ2-7, with 9 bases that match TRBD1. CDR3 length: 13 residues. Germline trimming cut 6 bases from V and 3 bases from J; bases unmatched to any gene: 3. Germline-derived CDR1 and CDR2 are LNHDA and SQIVND (reference sequence).

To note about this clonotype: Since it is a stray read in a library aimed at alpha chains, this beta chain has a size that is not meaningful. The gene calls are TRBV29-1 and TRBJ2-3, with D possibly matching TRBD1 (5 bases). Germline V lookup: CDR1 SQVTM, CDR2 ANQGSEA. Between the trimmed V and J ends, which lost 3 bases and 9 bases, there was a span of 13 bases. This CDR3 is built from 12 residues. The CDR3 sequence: CSVEETGLTQYF. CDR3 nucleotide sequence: TGCAGCGTTGAGGAAACAGGTTTGACGCAGTATTTT.

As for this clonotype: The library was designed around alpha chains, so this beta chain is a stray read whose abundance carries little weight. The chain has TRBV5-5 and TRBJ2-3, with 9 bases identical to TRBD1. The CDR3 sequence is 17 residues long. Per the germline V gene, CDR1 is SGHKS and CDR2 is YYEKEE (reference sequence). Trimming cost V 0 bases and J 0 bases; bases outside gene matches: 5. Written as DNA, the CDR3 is TGTGCCAGCAGCTTGGGACACAGGGGGCTTAGCACAGATACGCAGTATTTT. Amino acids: CASSLGHRGLSTDTQYF.

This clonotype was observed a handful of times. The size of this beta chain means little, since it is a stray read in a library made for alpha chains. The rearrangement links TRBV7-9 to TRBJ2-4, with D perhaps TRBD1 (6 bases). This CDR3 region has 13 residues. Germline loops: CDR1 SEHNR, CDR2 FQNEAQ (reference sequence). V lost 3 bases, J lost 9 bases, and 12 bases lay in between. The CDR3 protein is CASSLGTMGIQYF. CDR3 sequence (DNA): TGTGCCAGCAGCTTGGGGACAATGGGCATTCAGTACTTC.

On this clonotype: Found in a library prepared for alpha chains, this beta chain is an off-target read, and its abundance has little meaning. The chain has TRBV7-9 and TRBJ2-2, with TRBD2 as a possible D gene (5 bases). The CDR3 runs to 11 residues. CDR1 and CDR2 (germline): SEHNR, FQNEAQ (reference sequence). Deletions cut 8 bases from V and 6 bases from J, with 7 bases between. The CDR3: CASSRAGELFF. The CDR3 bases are TGTGCCAGCTCGAGGGCCGGGGAGCTGTTTTTT.

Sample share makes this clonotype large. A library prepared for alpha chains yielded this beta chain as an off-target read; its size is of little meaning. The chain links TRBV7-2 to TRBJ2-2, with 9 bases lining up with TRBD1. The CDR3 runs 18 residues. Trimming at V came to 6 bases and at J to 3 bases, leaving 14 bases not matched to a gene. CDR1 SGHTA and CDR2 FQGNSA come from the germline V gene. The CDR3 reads CASSTTRPWDRDTGELFF. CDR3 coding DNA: TGTGCCAGCAGTACTACCCGCCCGTGGGACAGGGACACCGGGGAGCTGTTTTTT. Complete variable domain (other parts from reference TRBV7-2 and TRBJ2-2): GAGVSQSPSNKVTEKGKDVELRCDPISGHTALYWYRQSLGQGLEFLIYFQGNSAPDKSGLPSDRFSAERTGGSVSTLTIQRTQQEDSAVYLCASSTTRPWDRDTGELFFGEGSRLTVL.

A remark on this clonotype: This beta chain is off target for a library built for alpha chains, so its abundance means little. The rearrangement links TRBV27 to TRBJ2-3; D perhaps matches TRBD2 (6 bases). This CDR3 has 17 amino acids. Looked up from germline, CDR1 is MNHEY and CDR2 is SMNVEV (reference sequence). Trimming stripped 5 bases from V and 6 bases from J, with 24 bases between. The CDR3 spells CASSVRDSGKGWDTQYF. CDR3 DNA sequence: TGTGCCAGCAGTGTCCGGGACTCCGGAAAGGGATGGGATACGCAGTATTTT.

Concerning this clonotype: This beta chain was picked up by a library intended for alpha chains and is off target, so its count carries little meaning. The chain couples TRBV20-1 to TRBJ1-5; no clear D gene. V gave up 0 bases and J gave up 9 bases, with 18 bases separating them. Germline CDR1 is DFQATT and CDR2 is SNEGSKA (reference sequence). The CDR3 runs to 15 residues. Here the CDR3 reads CSARDHATHGSPQHF. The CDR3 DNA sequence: TGCAGTGCTAGAGATCATGCGACCCACGGGTCGCCCCAGCATTTT.

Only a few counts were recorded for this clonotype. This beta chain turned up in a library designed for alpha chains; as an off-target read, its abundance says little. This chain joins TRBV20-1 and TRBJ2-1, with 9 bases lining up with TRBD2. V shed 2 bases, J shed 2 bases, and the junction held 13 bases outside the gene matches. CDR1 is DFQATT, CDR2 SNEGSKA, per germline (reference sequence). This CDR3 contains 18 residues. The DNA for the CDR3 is TGCAGTGCTAGACGCCTTACCGAAGCGGGGGGCCCCTACAATGAGCAGTTCTTC. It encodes CSARRLTEAGGPYNEQFF.

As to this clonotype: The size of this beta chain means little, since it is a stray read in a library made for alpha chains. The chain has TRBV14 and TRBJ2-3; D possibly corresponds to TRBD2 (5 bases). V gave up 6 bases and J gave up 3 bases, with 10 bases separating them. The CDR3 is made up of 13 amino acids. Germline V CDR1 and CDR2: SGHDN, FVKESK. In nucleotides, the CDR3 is TGTGCCAGCAGAGAACTAGGTACAGATACGCAGTATTTT. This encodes CASRELGTDTQYF. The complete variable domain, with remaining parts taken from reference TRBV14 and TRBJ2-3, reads EAGVTQFPSHSVIEKGQTVTLRCDPISGHDNLYWYRRVMGKEIKFLLHFVKESKQDESGMPNNRFLAERTGGTYSTLKVQPAELEDSGVYFCASRELGTDTQYFGPGTRLTVL.

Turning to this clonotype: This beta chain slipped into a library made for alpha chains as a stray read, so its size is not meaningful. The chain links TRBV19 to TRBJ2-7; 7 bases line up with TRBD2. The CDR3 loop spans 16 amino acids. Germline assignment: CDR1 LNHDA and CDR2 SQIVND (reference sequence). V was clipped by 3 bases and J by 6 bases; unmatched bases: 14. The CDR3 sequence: CASSILGDYFGSEQYF. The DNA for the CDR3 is TGTGCCAGTAGTATCCTGGGGGACTATTTCGGCAGCGAGCAGTACTTC. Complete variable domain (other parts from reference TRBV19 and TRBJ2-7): DGGITQSPKYLFRKEGQNVTLSCEQNLNHDAMYWYRQDPGQGLRLIYYSQIVNDFQKGDIAEGYSVSREKKESFPLTVTSAQKNPTAFYLCASSILGDYFGSEQYFGPGTRLTVT.

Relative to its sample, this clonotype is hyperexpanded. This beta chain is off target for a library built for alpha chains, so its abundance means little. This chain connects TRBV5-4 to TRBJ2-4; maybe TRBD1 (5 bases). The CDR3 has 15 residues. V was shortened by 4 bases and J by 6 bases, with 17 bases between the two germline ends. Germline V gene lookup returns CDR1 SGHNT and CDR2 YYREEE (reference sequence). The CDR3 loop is CASSRNVQGGNIQYF. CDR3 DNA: TGTGCCAGCAGCCGAAACGTGCAGGGTGGAAACATTCAGTACTTC.

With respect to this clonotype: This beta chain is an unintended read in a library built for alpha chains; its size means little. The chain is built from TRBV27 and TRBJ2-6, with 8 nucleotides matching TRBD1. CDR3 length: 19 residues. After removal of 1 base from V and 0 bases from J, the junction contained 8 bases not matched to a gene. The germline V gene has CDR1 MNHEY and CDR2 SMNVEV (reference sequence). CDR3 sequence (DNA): TGTGCCAGCAGTTTATTCTCCGGACAGGGAATCTCTGGGGCCAACGTCCTGACTTTC. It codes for CASSLFSGQGISGANVLTF.

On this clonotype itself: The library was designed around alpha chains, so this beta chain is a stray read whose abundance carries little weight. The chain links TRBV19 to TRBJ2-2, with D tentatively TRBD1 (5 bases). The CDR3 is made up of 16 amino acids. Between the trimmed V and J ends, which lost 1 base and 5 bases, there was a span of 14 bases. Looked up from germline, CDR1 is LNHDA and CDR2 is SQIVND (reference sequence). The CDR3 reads CASSIGWAGQTGELFF. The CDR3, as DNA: TGTGCCAGTAGTATAGGATGGGCAGGGCAGACCGGGGAGCTGTTTTTT.

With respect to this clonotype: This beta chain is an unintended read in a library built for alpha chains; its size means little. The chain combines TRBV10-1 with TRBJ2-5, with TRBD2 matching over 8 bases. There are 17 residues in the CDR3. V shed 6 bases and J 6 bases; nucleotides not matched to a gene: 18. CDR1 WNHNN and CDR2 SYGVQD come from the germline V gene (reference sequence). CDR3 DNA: TGCGCCAGCAGCTCAGGACGGCAAGGACTAGCTAAAAAGACCCAGTACTTC. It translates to CASSSGRQGLAKKTQYF.

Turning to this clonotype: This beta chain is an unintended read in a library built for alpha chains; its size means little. The CDR3 DNA follows: TGCAGCGTTGATTTGCAGGGGGGAACAGATACGCAGTATTTT. It yields the protein CSVDLQGGTDTQYF. The V call is TRBV29-1, the J call TRBJ2-3, with a weak D call TRBD1 (7 bases). The CDR3 loop spans 14 amino acids. Trimming took 3 bases from V and 3 from J, leaving 13 bases between them. From germline, CDR1 is SQVTM and CDR2 ANQGSEA.

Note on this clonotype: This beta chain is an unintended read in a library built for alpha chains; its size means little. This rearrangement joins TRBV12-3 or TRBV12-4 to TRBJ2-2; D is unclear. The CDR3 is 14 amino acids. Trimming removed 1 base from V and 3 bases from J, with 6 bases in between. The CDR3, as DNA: TGTGCCAGCAGTTTAGACAGCTACACCGGGGAGCTGTTTTTT. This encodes CASSLDSYTGELFF.

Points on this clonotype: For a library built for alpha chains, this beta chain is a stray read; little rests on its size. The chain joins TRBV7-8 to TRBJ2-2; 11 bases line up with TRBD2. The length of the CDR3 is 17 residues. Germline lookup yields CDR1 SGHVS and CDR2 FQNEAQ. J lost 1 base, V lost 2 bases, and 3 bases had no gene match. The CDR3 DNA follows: TGTGCCAGCAGCTTATCAACTAGCGGGGGGAACACCGGGGAGCTGTTTTTT. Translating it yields CASSLSTSGGNTGELFF. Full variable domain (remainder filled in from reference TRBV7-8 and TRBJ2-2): GAGVSQSPRYKVAKRGQDVALRCDPISGHVSLFWYQQALGQGPEFLTYFQNEAQLDKSGLPSDRFFAERPEGSVSTLKIQRTQQEDSAVYLCASSLSTSGGNTGELFFGEGSRLTVL.